This is a list of T cell receptor beta chains from one sample in a study of beta chain features in type 1 diabetes. Clones were read by immunoSEQ multiplex PCR, and TCRdb kept only the in-frame ones, dropping some. Of roughly 330,000 clones detected, approximately 15% appear once; the ten largest clones hold roughly 0.015%. Sequenced material: naive CD4+ T cells from blood. These receptors came from a young woman with type 1 diabetes. Both conserved end residues are part of each CDR3. Fields, in order: CDR3 protein, CDR3 DNA, V gene, clone size, D gene, CDR3 length, J gene. D genes are given only for firm matches. Rows give clone size only sometimes, using once, few, many, or a class for an expanded clone.

CASSGPRTGSTDTQYF | TGTGCCAGCAGTGGCCCTCGGACAGGGAGCACAGATACGCAGTATTTT | TRBV6-1 | NA | TRBD1 | 16 | TRBJ2-3
CSGTKETQYF | TGCAGTGGGACAAAAGAGACCCAGTACTTC | TRBV20-1 | NA | NA | 10 | TRBJ2-5
CSVDRLAGVYNEQFF | TGCAGCGTTGATAGGCTAGCGGGAGTGTACAATGAGCAGTTCTTC | TRBV29-1 | NA | TRBD2 | 15 | TRBJ2-1
CASSLVGNSYEQYF | TGTGCCAGCAGCTTAGTCGGGAATAGCTACGAGCAGTACTTC | TRBV11-2 | NA | NA | 14 | TRBJ2-7
CAWRRGLSSYNEQFF | TGTGCCTGGAGGCGGGGACTGAGCTCCTACAATGAGCAGTTCTTC | TRBV30 | NA | NA | 15 | TRBJ2-1
CASSRAGSSGTGELFF | TGTGCCAGCAGCCGAGCAGGGTCTAGCGGGACCGGGGAGCTGTTTTTT | TRBV11-2 | few | TRBD2 | 16 | TRBJ2-2
CASSGKQADNEQFF | TGTGCCAGCAGTGGCAAACAGGCGGACAATGAGCAGTTCTTC | TRBV25-1 | NA | NA | 14 | TRBJ2-1
CASSHTSGPGGAGYTF | TGTGCCAGCAGCCACACTTCGGGACCGGGAGGGGCTGGCTACACCTTC | TRBV4-2 | NA | NA | 16 | TRBJ1-2
CAYQGQGGQPQHF | TGTGCCTACCAAGGACAGGGAGGTCAGCCCCAGCATTTT | TRBV30 | few | TRBD1 | 13 | TRBJ1-5
CASAREGTVVQPQHF | TGCGCCAGCGCCCGGGAGGGGACGGTTGTGCAGCCCCAGCATTTT | TRBV4-1 | few | NA | 15 | TRBJ1-5
CASSTPIRDREKTQYF | TGTGCCAGCAGCACACCTATCCGGGACAGGGAAAAGACCCAGTACTTC | TRBV7-8 | NA | TRBD1 | 16 | TRBJ2-5
CASSLITTRVPGELFF | TGCGCCAGCAGCCTCATCACCACTAGAGTTCCCGGGGAGCTGTTTTTT | TRBV4-3 | few | NA | 16 | TRBJ2-2
CASSYSGQGQGETQYF | TGTGCCAGCAGTTACTCGGGACAGGGGCAGGGAGAGACCCAGTACTTC | TRBV6-5 | few | TRBD1 | 16 | TRBJ2-5
CASSLARGGGDQETQYF | TGTGCCAGCAGCTTAGCGCGTGGAGGTGGAGATCAAGAGACCCAGTACTTC | TRBV7-2 | few | NA | 17 | TRBJ2-5
CASSLYERASTDTQYF | TGTGCCAGCAGCTTGTATGAGCGAGCTAGCACAGATACGCAGTATTTT | TRBV5-4 | few | NA | 16 | TRBJ2-3
CASSPWDREPYEQYF | TGTGCCAGCAGCCCCTGGGACAGGGAACCCTACGAGCAGTACTTC | TRBV28 | few | TRBD1 | 15 | TRBJ2-7
CASSLGGADTQYF | TGTGCCAGCAGCTTAGGGGGAGCAGATACGCAGTATTTT | TRBV7-2 | NA | NA | 13 | TRBJ2-3
CASSIRQGLTYEQYF | TGTGCCAGCAGTATCCGACAGGGGCTAACCTACGAGCAGTACTTC | TRBV27 | NA | TRBD1 | 15 | TRBJ2-7
CASTGSDYNEQFF | TGTGCCAGTACGGGTAGCGACTATAATGAGCAGTTCTTC | TRBV19 | NA | NA | 13 | TRBJ2-1
CASSPETSGRRQTQYF | TGCGCCAGCAGCCCGGAGACTAGCGGGAGAAGGCAGACCCAGTACTTC | TRBV5-1 | NA | TRBD2 | 16 | TRBJ2-5
CASSLDSGTYNEQFF | TGTGCCAGCAGCTTAGACAGCGGGACTTACAATGAGCAGTTCTTC | TRBV11-3 | NA | TRBD2 | 15 | TRBJ2-1
CASSLAGDTQYF | TGTGCCAGCAGCTTGGCGGGAGATACGCAGTATTTT | TRBV5-6 | few | NA | 12 | TRBJ2-3
CASSLAGTSVLNEQFF | TGTGCCAGCAGCTTAGCCGGGACTAGCGTACTCAATGAGCAGTTCTTC | TRBV11-2 | few | TRBD2 | 16 | TRBJ2-1
CASSQNRGQTGELFF | TGTGCCAGCAGCCAGAACAGGGGGCAAACCGGGGAGCTGTTTTTT | TRBV4-2 | NA | TRBD1 | 15 | TRBJ2-2
CASSRPFTSGRPKETQYF | TGTGCCAGCAGCCGACCTTTTACTAGCGGGAGGCCTAAAGAGACCCAGTACTTC | TRBV28 | NA | TRBD2 | 18 | TRBJ2-5
CSVEANRDTIYF | TGCAGCGTTGAAGCCAACCGGGACACCATATATTTT | TRBV29-1 | NA | NA | 12 | TRBJ1-3
CASSGYRVNQPQHF | TGTGCCAGCAGTGGATACAGGGTGAATCAGCCCCAGCATTTT | TRBV2 | NA | NA | 14 | TRBJ1-5
CASSEPLGLAPRYEQYF | TGTGCCAGCAGTGAACCCCTGGGACTAGCTCCTCGTTACGAGCAGTACTTC | TRBV2 | NA | TRBD2 | 17 | TRBJ2-7
CASSATGYQETQYF | TGTGCCAGCAGCGCTACAGGGTACCAAGAGACCCAGTACTTC | TRBV9 | NA | NA | 14 | TRBJ2-5
CASSTSGPLYEQYF | TGTGCCAGCAGCACTAGCGGCCCCTTGTACGAGCAGTACTTC | TRBV28 | NA | TRBD2 | 14 | TRBJ2-7
CASSPSVYSNQPQHF | TGTGCCAGCAGCCCGTCAGTATATAGCAATCAGCCCCAGCATTTT | TRBV11-2 | few | NA | 15 | TRBJ1-5
CASSLGTQGSDTQYF | TGTGCCAGCAGCTTAGGGACCCAGGGGTCAGATACGCAGTATTTT | TRBV7-2 | few | NA | 15 | TRBJ2-3
CASSLGTGETQYF | TGCGCCAGCAGCTTGGGGACTGGGGAGACCCAGTACTTC | TRBV5-1 | NA | NA | 13 | TRBJ2-5
CASMEDRDTEAFF | TGTGCCAGCATGGAGGACAGGGACACTGAAGCTTTCTTT | TRBV11-3 | NA | TRBD1 | 13 | TRBJ1-1
CASSPADTHTEAFF | TGCGCCAGCAGCCCTGCGGACACTCACACTGAAGCTTTCTTT | TRBV5-1 | NA | NA | 14 | TRBJ1-1
CASSALTSRTEQYF | TGTGCCAGTAGTGCCCTCACTAGCCGGACCGAGCAGTACTTC | TRBV19 | NA | NA | 14 | TRBJ2-7
CASSYSITRGYEQYF | TGTGCCAGCAGTTACTCGATAACCCGAGGCTACGAGCAGTACTTC | TRBV6-5 | few | NA | 15 | TRBJ2-7
CSAGTSWEQYF | TGCAGTGCCGGGACTAGCTGGGAGCAGTACTTC | TRBV20-1 | NA | TRBD2 | 11 | TRBJ2-7
CASLEGQGGTEAFF | TGTGCCAGTTTGGAGGGACAGGGTGGGACTGAAGCTTTCTTT | TRBV19 | few | TRBD1 | 14 | TRBJ1-1
CASNRGGTDTQYF | TGTGCCAGCAACAGGGGGGGCACAGATACGCAGTATTTT | TRBV2 | few | TRBD1 | 13 | TRBJ2-3
CASSSWTGEIYNEQFF | TGTGCCAGCAGCTCATGGACAGGGGAGATTTACAATGAGCAGTTCTTC | TRBV5-6 | few | TRBD1 | 16 | TRBJ2-1
CASSTTLADSYNEQFF | TGTGCCAGTAGTACGACACTAGCGGACTCCTACAATGAGCAGTTCTTC | TRBV19 | NA | TRBD2 | 16 | TRBJ2-1
CASSAGTSGIQETQYF | TGTGCCAGCAGCGCTGGGACTAGCGGGATCCAAGAGACCCAGTACTTC | TRBV9 | few | TRBD2 | 16 | TRBJ2-5
CASSLPSTGGANVLTF | TGCGCCAGCAGCTTGCCCTCCACAGGTGGGGCCAACGTCCTGACTTTC | TRBV5-1 | NA | NA | 16 | TRBJ2-6